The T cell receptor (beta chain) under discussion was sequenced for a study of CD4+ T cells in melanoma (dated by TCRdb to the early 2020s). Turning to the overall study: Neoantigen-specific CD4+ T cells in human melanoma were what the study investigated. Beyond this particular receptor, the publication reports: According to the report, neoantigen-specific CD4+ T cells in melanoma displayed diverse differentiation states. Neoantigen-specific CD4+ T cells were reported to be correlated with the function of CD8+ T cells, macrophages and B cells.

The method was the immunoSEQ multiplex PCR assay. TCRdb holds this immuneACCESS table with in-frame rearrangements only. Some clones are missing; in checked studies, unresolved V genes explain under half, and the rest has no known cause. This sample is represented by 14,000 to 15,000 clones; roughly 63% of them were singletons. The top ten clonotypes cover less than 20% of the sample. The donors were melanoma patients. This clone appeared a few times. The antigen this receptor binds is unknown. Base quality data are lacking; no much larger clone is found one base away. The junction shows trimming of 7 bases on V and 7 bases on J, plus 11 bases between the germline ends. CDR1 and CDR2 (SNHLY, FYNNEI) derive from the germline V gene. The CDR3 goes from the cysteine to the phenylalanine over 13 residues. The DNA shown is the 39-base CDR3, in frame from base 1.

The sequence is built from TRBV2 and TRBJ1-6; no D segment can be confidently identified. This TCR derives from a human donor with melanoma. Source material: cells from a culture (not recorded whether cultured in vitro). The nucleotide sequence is TGTGCCAGCAAACTTGCCCTCAATTCACCCCTCCACTTT. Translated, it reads CASKLALNSPLHF.